Listed below are T cell receptor beta chains from one sample, sequenced in a study of T cell responses to AZD1222 COVID-19 vaccine. The protocol was immunoSEQ multiplex PCR, while the TCRdb copy is restricted to in-frame clones and leaves out a portion. The data show 110,000 to 150,000 clones, approximately 90% seen once. The source material was peripheral blood, sampled on day 0 of AZD1222 vaccination. These receptor sequences come from an adult in good health. The CDR3 runs from the conserved cysteine through the conserved F or W. The order of the fields is V gene, CDR3 length, D gene, clone size, J gene, CDR3 DNA, CDR3 protein. D genes are given only for firm matches. Expanded clones get a size class; other rows say once, few or many, or leave the size out.

v_call: TRBV6-5
cdr3_length: 16
d_call: TRBD1
clone_size: -
j_call: TRBJ1-3
cdr3_nt: TGTGCCAGCAGTTACTCGACAGGGGCCCCTGGAAACACCATATATTTT
cdr3_aa: CASSYSTGAPGNTIYF

v_call: TRBV29-1
cdr3_length: 14
d_call: -
clone_size: -
j_call: TRBJ1-1
cdr3_nt: TGCAGCGTTGAATGGAGGGGGTTAAACACTGAAGCTTTCTTT
cdr3_aa: CSVEWRGLNTEAFF

v_call: TRBV9
cdr3_length: 13
d_call: TRBD1
clone_size: -
j_call: TRBJ1-1
cdr3_nt: TGTGCCAGCAGCATCAACAGGGGTACTGAAGCTTTCTTT
cdr3_aa: CASSINRGTEAFF

v_call: TRBV11-2
cdr3_length: 15
d_call: TRBD2
clone_size: -
j_call: TRBJ2-7
cdr3_nt: TGTGCCAGCAGCTCACTAGCGGGGGTCTCCTACGAGCAGTACTTC
cdr3_aa: CASSSLAGVSYEQYF

v_call: TRBV10-3
cdr3_length: 13
d_call: -
clone_size: few
j_call: TRBJ2-2
cdr3_nt: TGTGCCTCCAAGGGGGGGTCCACCGGGGAGCTGTTTTTT
cdr3_aa: CASKGGSTGELFF

v_call: TRBV7-2
cdr3_length: 14
d_call: -
clone_size: -
j_call: TRBJ2-5
cdr3_nt: TGTGCCAGCAGCCGGAATGAGGGGGGGGAGACCCAGTACTTC
cdr3_aa: CASSRNEGGETQYF

v_call: TRBV19
cdr3_length: 14
d_call: -
clone_size: -
j_call: TRBJ1-4
cdr3_nt: TGTGCCAGTCGTAACCAGGGGAAGGATGAAAAACTGTTTTTT
cdr3_aa: CASRNQGKDEKLFF

v_call: TRBV5-1
cdr3_length: 14
d_call: -
clone_size: -
j_call: TRBJ2-7
cdr3_nt: TGCGCCAGCAGCTTGGATCTAGCTGGGGGGGAGCAGTACTTC
cdr3_aa: CASSLDLAGGEQYF

v_call: TRBV5-6
cdr3_length: 12
d_call: -
clone_size: -
j_call: TRBJ1-1
cdr3_nt: TGTGCCAGCAGCCGACGGAACACTGAAGCTTTCTTT
cdr3_aa: CASSRRNTEAFF

v_call: TRBV7-2
cdr3_length: 16
d_call: -
clone_size: -
j_call: TRBJ2-2
cdr3_nt: TGTGCCAGCAGCTTACTGGGGGGGCCGGGCACCGGGGAGCTGTTTTTT
cdr3_aa: CASSLLGGPGTGELFF

v_call: TRBV24-1
cdr3_length: 14
d_call: -
clone_size: -
j_call: TRBJ2-3
cdr3_nt: TGTGCCACCGGAGCCAGGGGCAACACAGATACGCAGTATTTT
cdr3_aa: CATGARGNTDTQYF

v_call: TRBV28
cdr3_length: 12
d_call: -
clone_size: -
j_call: TRBJ1-3
cdr3_nt: TGTGCCAGCAGGGGCTCTGGAAACACCATATATTTT
cdr3_aa: CASRGSGNTIYF

v_call: TRBV1
cdr3_length: 17
d_call: -
clone_size: -
j_call: TRBJ2-1
cdr3_nt: TGCACCAGCAGCCAAGAGGTCGGGACTATGGTCTACAATGAGCAGTTCTTC
cdr3_aa: CTSSQEVGTMVYNEQFF

v_call: TRBV15
cdr3_length: 15
d_call: TRBD2
clone_size: -
j_call: TRBJ2-7
cdr3_nt: TGTGCCACCAGCAGAGATCAAGCGGGAGTTGACGAGCAGTACTTC
cdr3_aa: CATSRDQAGVDEQYF

v_call: TRBV6-5
cdr3_length: 13
d_call: -
clone_size: -
j_call: TRBJ1-2
cdr3_nt: TGTGCCAGTCACCCCCCGCCGGCCGCTGGCTACACCTTC
cdr3_aa: CASHPPPAAGYTF

v_call: TRBV6-5
cdr3_length: 15
d_call: TRBD2
clone_size: -
j_call: TRBJ2-2
cdr3_nt: TGTGCCAGCAGTTACAGGGGAGGGGAGGCCGGGGAGCTGTTTTTT
cdr3_aa: CASSYRGGEAGELFF

v_call: TRBV9
cdr3_length: 18
d_call: TRBD2
clone_size: -
j_call: TRBJ2-2
cdr3_nt: TGTGCCAGCAGCCCGACTAGCGGGGGTTTTTGGAACACCGGGGAGCTGTTTTTT
cdr3_aa: CASSPTSGGFWNTGELFF

v_call: TRBV14
cdr3_length: 13
d_call: -
clone_size: -
j_call: TRBJ1-1
cdr3_nt: TGTGCCAGCAGCTCACAGGGTGGCACTGAAGCTTTCTTT
cdr3_aa: CASSSQGGTEAFF

v_call: TRBV7-8
cdr3_length: 13
d_call: -
clone_size: -
j_call: TRBJ2-7
cdr3_nt: TGTGCCAGCAGCTTACTAGCGTCGTACGAGCAGTACTTC
cdr3_aa: CASSLLASYEQYF

v_call: TRBV2
cdr3_length: 11
d_call: -
clone_size: -
j_call: TRBJ1-2
cdr3_nt: TGTGCCAGCAGTGAATCGGGGGGCTACACCTTC
cdr3_aa: CASSESGGYTF

v_call: TRBV5-1
cdr3_length: 14
d_call: TRBD2
clone_size: -
j_call: TRBJ2-1
cdr3_nt: TGCGCCAGCACCGGACTAGCGGGAGCAGATGAGCAGTTCTTC
cdr3_aa: CASTGLAGADEQFF

v_call: TRBV6-1
cdr3_length: 15
d_call: -
clone_size: -
j_call: TRBJ2-2
cdr3_nt: TGTGCCAGCAGTGAAGCAGAGGGTTACACCGGGGAGCTGTTTTTT
cdr3_aa: CASSEAEGYTGELFF

v_call: TRBV16
cdr3_length: 18
d_call: -
clone_size: -
j_call: TRBJ2-7
cdr3_nt: TGTGCCAGCAGCCAGCAAACCCCCAGGGGCAAGGAGTCCTACGAGCAGTACTTC
cdr3_aa: CASSQQTPRGKESYEQYF

v_call: TRBV2
cdr3_length: 12
d_call: -
clone_size: -
j_call: TRBJ1-1
cdr3_nt: TGTGCCAGCATGTTCGCGAGTCGTGAAGCTTTCTTT
cdr3_aa: CASMFASREAFF

v_call: TRBV5-4
cdr3_length: 12
d_call: -
clone_size: once
j_call: TRBJ2-3
cdr3_nt: TGTGCCAGCAGCGCGGACGGCGATACGCAGTATTTT
cdr3_aa: CASSADGDTQYF

v_call: TRBV7-3
cdr3_length: 15
d_call: -
clone_size: -
j_call: TRBJ2-1
cdr3_nt: TGTGCCAGCAGCTTAAAACAGGCGCAGGGGAATGAGCAGTTCTTC
cdr3_aa: CASSLKQAQGNEQFF

v_call: TRBV24-1
cdr3_length: 14
d_call: -
clone_size: -
j_call: TRBJ2-5
cdr3_nt: TGTGCCACCAGTGACCCCCGGGTTTTAGAGACCCAGTACTTC
cdr3_aa: CATSDPRVLETQYF

v_call: TRBV7-8
cdr3_length: 15
d_call: -
clone_size: -
j_call: TRBJ2-3
cdr3_nt: TGTGCCAGCAGCTTAGAACAGGCCAGCACAGATACGCAGTATTTT
cdr3_aa: CASSLEQASTDTQYF

v_call: TRBV3-1/TRBV3-2
cdr3_length: 14
d_call: TRBD1
clone_size: -
j_call: TRBJ1-2
cdr3_nt: TGTGCCAGCAACTGGGGACAGGAGGTAAATGGCTACACCTTC
cdr3_aa: CASNWGQEVNGYTF

v_call: TRBV2
cdr3_length: 16
d_call: TRBD2
clone_size: -
j_call: TRBJ2-1
cdr3_nt: TGTGCCAGCAGAGATTCTAGCGGGGGGCCGCTCCATGAGCAGTTCTTC
cdr3_aa: CASRDSSGGPLHEQFF

v_call: TRBV3-1/TRBV3-2
cdr3_length: 15
d_call: -
clone_size: -
j_call: TRBJ2-2
cdr3_nt: TGTGCCAGCAGCCAAGATTGGGCCAACACCGGGGAGCTGTTTTTT
cdr3_aa: CASSQDWANTGELFF

v_call: TRBV11-2
cdr3_length: 14
d_call: -
clone_size: few
j_call: TRBJ1-6
cdr3_nt: TGTGCCAGCAGCCAAGGGCGGGGGCACTCACCCCTCCACTTT
cdr3_aa: CASSQGRGHSPLHF

v_call: TRBV19
cdr3_length: 13
d_call: -
clone_size: -
j_call: TRBJ2-2
cdr3_nt: TGTGCCAGTAGTATAACGAGGGCCGGGGAGCTGTTTTTT
cdr3_aa: CASSITRAGELFF

v_call: TRBV4-1
cdr3_length: 16
d_call: -
clone_size: -
j_call: TRBJ2-2
cdr3_nt: TGCGCCAGCAGCCAAGATATGTCGGGGCTGACCGGGGAGCTGTTTTTT
cdr3_aa: CASSQDMSGLTGELFF

v_call: TRBV28
cdr3_length: 14
d_call: TRBD1
clone_size: -
j_call: TRBJ1-3
cdr3_nt: TGTGCCAGCAGCTACAGGGGGCTGGAAAACACCATATATTTT
cdr3_aa: CASSYRGLENTIYF

v_call: TRBV4-1
cdr3_length: 17
d_call: -
clone_size: -
j_call: TRBJ2-1
cdr3_nt: TGCGCCAGCAGCCACAAACAGGGACCTAGCTCCTACAATGAGCAGTTCTTC
cdr3_aa: CASSHKQGPSSYNEQFF

v_call: TRBV4-1
cdr3_length: 19
d_call: -
clone_size: -
j_call: TRBJ1-4
cdr3_nt: TGCGCCAGCAGCCGAAAACAGGAGAACCTTTGGACCCCGCATGAAAAACTGTTTTTT
cdr3_aa: CASSRKQENLWTPHEKLFF

v_call: TRBV7-3
cdr3_length: 15
d_call: TRBD1
clone_size: -
j_call: TRBJ2-1
cdr3_nt: TGTGCCAGCAGCACCCGGAGGACAGGGATGAATGAGCAGTTCTTC
cdr3_aa: CASSTRRTGMNEQFF

v_call: TRBV19
cdr3_length: 16
d_call: TRBD2
clone_size: -
j_call: TRBJ2-1
cdr3_nt: TGTGCCAGTAGTCCCTCAAGAAGCGGGATTTTTAATGAGCAGTTCTTC
cdr3_aa: CASSPSRSGIFNEQFF

v_call: TRBV9
cdr3_length: 14
d_call: -
clone_size: -
j_call: TRBJ2-1
cdr3_nt: TGTGCCAGCAGCGCCGCGACAAGGATCAATGAGCAGTTCTTC
cdr3_aa: CASSAATRINEQFF

v_call: TRBV7-2
cdr3_length: 18
d_call: TRBD2
clone_size: -
j_call: TRBJ2-5
cdr3_nt: TGTGCCAGCAGCCTCGCTGGACTAGCGGGATCCCTGAAAGAGACCCAGTACTTC
cdr3_aa: CASSLAGLAGSLKETQYF

v_call: TRBV5-1
cdr3_length: 17
d_call: TRBD2
clone_size: -
j_call: TRBJ2-5
cdr3_nt: TGCGCCAGCAGCTTGGCGGGACTAGCGGGGGGGAGAGAGACCCAGTACTTC
cdr3_aa: CASSLAGLAGGRETQYF

v_call: TRBV11-3
cdr3_length: 15
d_call: -
clone_size: -
j_call: TRBJ2-1
cdr3_nt: TGTGCCAGCAGCTTACTTGCACTAGCCTACAATGAGCAGTTCTTC
cdr3_aa: CASSLLALAYNEQFF

v_call: TRBV5-1
cdr3_length: 15
d_call: TRBD1
clone_size: -
j_call: TRBJ2-3
cdr3_nt: TGCGCCAGCAGCTTGGACAGGGGAATCACAGATACGCAGTATTTT
cdr3_aa: CASSLDRGITDTQYF

v_call: TRBV30
cdr3_length: 13
d_call: -
clone_size: -
j_call: TRBJ1-1
cdr3_nt: TGTGCCTGGAGTGTACATTTAGGTTCTGAAGCTTTCTTT
cdr3_aa: CAWSVHLGSEAFF